The 6 T cell receptor beta chains below come from one sample, sequenced in a study of blood T cell repertoires in COVID-19. Assay: immunoSEQ multiplex PCR; the TCRdb copy retains only in-frame clones and omits some. The data show about 200,000 clones, with roughly 82% seen just once and more than 4% held by the top ten. The sequenced sample consisted of PBMCs or T cells enriched from blood (not recorded which). These receptors originate from a woman aged 55-69 years with acute COVID-19.

On this clone itself: One junction end does not reproduce the germline sequence, and a read error may be involved. J is TRBJ1-2 and V is TRBV7-9, with 8 bases identical to TRBD1. Germline assignment: CDR1 SEHNR and CDR2 FQNEAQ (reference sequence). This CDR3 spans 15 amino acids. This chain's CDR3 is CASSLGPGQDYGYTF. CDR3 bases: TGTGCCAGCAGTTTAGGCCCGGGACAGGACTATGGCTACACCTTC. Combining the CDR3 with reference TRBV7-9 and TRBJ1-2 gives the whole variable domain DTGVSQNPRHKITKRGQNVTFRCDPISEHNRLYWYRQTLGQGPEFLTYFQNEAQLEKSRLLSDRFSAERPKGSFSTLEIQRTEQGDSAMYLCASSLGPGQDYGYTFGSGTRLTVV.

The chain is built from TRBV2 and TRBJ1-4; 7 bases line up with TRBD1. CDR1 and CDR2 (germline): SNHLY, FYNNEI. The ends lost 8 bases at V and 2 bases at J; junction bases unmatched: 8. The CDR3 consists of 15 residues. In nucleotides, the CDR3 is TGTGCCAGCGCTTTGGAGGGGGCTACTAATGAAAAACTGTTTTTT. It specifies CASALEGATNEKLFF.

The V and J genes are TRBV6-5 and TRBJ1-2, with 8 bases aligning to TRBD1. Germline CDR1 is MNHEY and CDR2 is SVGAGI. There are 14 residues in the CDR3. Unmatched junction bases numbered 10, after V lost 6 bases and J lost 7 bases. The chain's CDR3 is CASSLTQGVSGYTF. The DNA for the CDR3 is TGTGCCAGCAGCTTAACACAGGGGGTCTCTGGCTACACCTTC.

V usage is TRBV12-5 and J usage is TRBJ2-7; maybe TRBD1 (5 bases). The CDR3 sequence is 17 residues long. V lost 2 bases and J 5 bases, leaving 22 bases between the germline ends. Germline lookup yields CDR1 LGHNT and CDR2 FRNRAP. The CDR3 DNA sequence: TGTGCTAGTGGTTTGCCACCACCCTTACCGACAGACCACGAGCAGTACGTC. Translating it yields CASGLPPPLPTDHEQYV.

V usage is TRBV5-6 and J usage is TRBJ1-5; D perhaps matches TRBD1 (6 bases). V lost 1 base, J lost 4 bases, and 15 bases lay in between. CDR3 size: 16 residues. In germline, CDR1 is SGHDT, CDR2 YYEEEE. DNA for the CDR3: TGTGCCAGCAGCTTGTTTGCAGGGGCGACTAATCAGCCCCAGCATTTT. It specifies CASSLFAGATNQPQHF.

The V gene is TRBV2, the J gene TRBJ1-1; D may be TRBD1 (5 bases). CDR3 size: 11 residues. The germline V and J ends were trimmed by 11 bases and 10 bases, with 17 bases remaining between them. The germline CDR1 and CDR2 sequences are SNHLY and FYNNEI. As DNA, the CDR3 is TGTGCCGTGGATTCCGGGACTACAGCTTTCTTT. This gives the protein CAVDSGTTAFF.